These 26 T cell receptor beta chains came from one sample sequenced in a study of PD-L1 blockade in urothelial cancer (dated by TCRdb to 2016 to 2017). The method behind the library was the immunoSEQ multiplex PCR assay. TCRdb stores this immuneACCESS table with in-frame sequences only. Part of the clones is absent; in the studies checked, under half of the shortfall reflects unresolved V genes, and no reason is known for the rest. Present in this sample are around 40,000 clones, about 86% of which were seen just once. About 15% of the sample is in the top ten clones. Sequencing was performed on PBMCs, taken around atezolizumab (anti-PD-L1) treatment. All receptors come from a man between 60 and 70 years old with urothelial cancer.

This sequence joins TRBV6-6 and TRBJ1-2; D possibly corresponds to TRBD1 (5 bases). Germline assignment: CDR1 MNHNY and CDR2 SVGAGI (reference sequence). This CDR3 comprises 14 residues. V was clipped by 6 bases and J by 5 bases, with 16 bases between them. CDR3: CASRASTAGYGYTF. The DNA of the CDR3 is TGTGCCAGCAGAGCCTCGACAGCAGGGTATGGCTACACCTTC.

V gene TRBV28 combines with J gene TRBJ2-6; the match to TRBD1 covers 7 bases. Germline assignment: CDR1 MDHEN and CDR2 SYDVKM. The V and J ends lost 3 bases and 2 bases, in that order; junction bases with no gene match: 10. This CDR3 comprises 18 residues. CDR3 loop: CASSFSRTGLAGANVLTF. The CDR3 coding sequence is TGTGCCAGCAGTTTTAGTCGGACAGGCTTAGCTGGGGCCAACGTCCTGACTTTC. The full variable domain, completed using reference TRBV28 and TRBJ2-6, is DVKVTQSSRYLVKRTGEKVFLECVQDMDHENMFWYRQDPGLGLRLIYFSYDVKMKEKGDIPEGYSVSREKKERFSLILESASTNQTSMYLCASSFSRTGLAGANVLTFGAGSRLTVL.

The chain uses TRBV7-9 and TRBJ2-5, with TRBD1 matching over 7 bases. V was clipped by 3 bases and J by 5 bases; unmatched bases: 3. The CDR3 covers 13 residues. The germline V gene encodes CDR1 SEHNR and CDR2 FQNEAQ (reference sequence). CDR3 residues: CASSFDRVETQYF. CDR3 nucleotides: TGTGCCAGCAGCTTCGACAGGGTGGAGACCCAGTACTTC.

The gene calls are TRBV7-2 and TRBJ2-7; the match to TRBD1 covers 7 bases. Per the germline V gene, CDR1 is SGHTA and CDR2 is FQGNSA. V trimming: 5 bases; J trimming: 0 bases; junction bases outside the gene matches: 7. This CDR3 region has 15 residues. The CDR3 coding sequence is TGTGCCAGCAGCCGTGACAGGGCAAGCTCCTACGAGCAGTACTTC. Its protein product is CASSRDRASSYEQYF.

This sequence joins TRBV6-4 and TRBJ2-3; D gene ambiguous. This CDR3 spans 11 amino acids. V gave up 10 bases and J gave up 8 bases, with 13 bases separating them. Germline V CDR1 and CDR2: MRHNA, SNTAGT. The CDR3 DNA is TGTGCCACCGTGAGGCGAGGTACGCAGTATTTT. Its translation: CATVRRGTQYF.

The chain has TRBV20-1 and TRBJ2-5, with D hard to call. CDR3 length: 11 amino acids. Germline-derived CDR1 and CDR2 are DFQATT and SNEGSKA (reference sequence). Trimming removed 3 bases at V and 3 bases at J, with 5 bases between. CDR3 protein: CSASIEETQYF. In DNA form, the CDR3 reads TGCAGTGCTAGCATTGAAGAGACCCAGTACTTC.

The CDR3 here is CASSPRQGAMYGYTF. The CDR3, as DNA: TGTGCCAGCAGTCCAAGACAGGGGGCGATGTATGGCTACACCTTC. V is TRBV6-1 and J is TRBJ1-2, with 10 nucleotides matching TRBD1. CDR1 and CDR2 (germline): MNHNS, SASEGT. The CDR3 covers 15 residues. Losses at the gene ends were 5 bases for V and 5 bases for J; bases not matched to a gene: 8.

This clone was counted between two and nine times. Distinct nucleotide sequences in the sample also encode this CDR3. The chain carries TRBV10-3 and TRBJ2-7, with D perhaps TRBD2 (6 bases). V gave up 5 bases and J gave up 3 bases, with 8 bases separating them. The CDR3 is 12 residues long. CDR1 is ENHRY and CDR2 is SYGVKD in the germline V gene. CDR3 residues: CAISPGVYEQYF. DNA for the CDR3: TGTGCCATCAGTCCGGGGGTCTACGAGCAGTACTTC.

The J gene is TRBJ1-1, the V gene TRBV6-5; 7 nucleotides align to TRBD1. Per the germline V gene, CDR1 is MNHEY and CDR2 is SVGAGI. This CDR3 has 16 residues. The V segment lost 4 bases and the J segment 1 base; nucleotides outside the gene matches: 9. The CDR3 DNA reads as TGTGCCAGCAGTTCAAGGACAGGACTGACGAACACTGAAGCTTTCTTT. Its translation is CASSSRTGLTNTEAFF.

This clone was observed a single time. The gene calls are TRBV27 and TRBJ2-3; no reliable D call. The CDR3 length is 14 residues. Germline V gene sequence: CDR1 MNHEY, CDR2 SMNVEV (reference sequence). V lost 4 bases to trimming and J lost 1 base, with 9 bases between them. CDR3 in DNA: TGTGCCAGCAGTTCCCCTTCTCGCACAGATACGCAGTATTTT. Translation: CASSSPSRTDTQYF.

In DNA, the CDR3 is TGTGCCAGCAGTTACGGTGCAGGCAGCGGCTACACCTTC. Translation gives CASSYGAGSGYTF. V usage is TRBV6-5 and J usage is TRBJ1-2; no clear D. Trimming shortened V by 2 bases and J by 8 bases, and 12 bases separated the two germline ends. Per the germline V gene, CDR1 is MNHEY and CDR2 is SVGAGI. The CDR3 spans 13 residues.

The chain employs TRBV11-2 and TRBJ2-7; 7 bases match TRBD2. The germline CDR1 and CDR2 sequences are SGHAT and FQNNGV. The V gene end was trimmed by 3 bases and the J gene end by 6 bases; junction bases not matched to a gene: 11. There are 15 residues in the CDR3. The CDR3 here is CASSFSGNPSREQYF. The CDR3 DNA follows: TGTGCCAGCAGCTTCAGCGGGAATCCCTCCCGCGAGCAGTACTTC.

The rearrangement links TRBV28 to TRBJ2-1, with 7 bases identical to TRBD2. The CDR3 extends over 14 amino acids. The trim removed 5 bases at V and 3 bases at J, leaving 4 bases unmatched. The germline V gene has CDR1 MDHEN and CDR2 SYDVKM. CDR3 in amino acids: CASSRLADYNEQFF. As DNA, the CDR3 is TGTGCCAGCAGTCGGCTAGCGGACTACAATGAGCAGTTCTTC.

The gene calls are TRBV28 and TRBJ2-7; 8 nucleotides agree with TRBD1. CDR3 length: 14 residues. Per the germline V gene, CDR1 is MDHEN and CDR2 is SYDVKM. Germline trimming cut 4 bases from V and 5 bases from J; bases unmatched to any gene: 7. CDR3 sequence (DNA): TGTGCCAGCAGTTACAGGGGGTTAAGCAACGAGCAGTACTTC. Amino acids: CASSYRGLSNEQYF. Full variable domain (outside the CDR3, taken from reference TRBV28 and TRBJ2-7): DVKVTQSSRYLVKRTGEKVFLECVQDMDHENMFWYRQDPGLGLRLIYFSYDVKMKEKGDIPEGYSVSREKKERFSLILESASTNQTSMYLCASSYRGLSNEQYFGPGTRLTVT.

The genes are TRBV6-1 and TRBJ2-7; 9 nucleotides agree with TRBD1. The CDR3 covers 15 residues. Germline CDR1 and CDR2: MNHNS and SASEGT. Unmatched junction bases numbered 7, after V lost 4 bases and J lost 3 bases. This chain's CDR3 is CASSARQGVNYEQYF. In DNA, the CDR3 is TGTGCCAGCAGTGCCCGACAGGGGGTCAACTACGAGCAGTACTTC.

This chain uses TRBV18 with TRBJ2-4, with 10 bases lining up with TRBD1. The CDR3 is 17 amino acids. The germline gives CDR1 KGHSH, CDR2 LQKENI. V lost 3 bases to trimming and J lost 1 base; unmatched junction nucleotides: 6. The CDR3 sequence is CASSPPTGGDAKNIQYF. The DNA for the CDR3 is TGTGCCAGCTCACCGCCGACAGGGGGCGACGCCAAAAACATTCAGTACTTC. Combining the CDR3 with reference TRBV18 and TRBJ2-4 gives the whole variable domain NAGVMQNPRHLVRRRGQEARLRCSPMKGHSHVYWYRQLPEEGLKFMVYLQKENIIDESGMPKERFSAEFPKEGPSILRIQQVVRGDSAAYFCASSPPTGGDAKNIQYFGAGTRLSVL.

This chain connects TRBV6-5 to TRBJ2-7; TRBD1 matches at 9 bases. In germline, CDR1 is MNHEY, CDR2 SVGAGI. V lost 6 bases to trimming and J lost 2 bases; unmatched junction nucleotides: 8. The CDR3 covers 15 residues. CDR3 protein: CASSPRWDRAYEQYF. CDR3 bases: TGTGCCAGCAGCCCCAGATGGGACAGGGCCTACGAGCAGTACTTC.

The chain joins TRBV5-1 to TRBJ1-1, with a tentative D call TRBD1 (5 bases). Germline V gene lookup returns CDR1 SGHRS and CDR2 YFSETQ. The CDR3 is made up of 14 amino acids. V was clipped by 1 base and J by 4 bases, with 11 bases between them. The CDR3: CASSLRGMPTEAFF. DNA for the CDR3: TGCGCCAGCAGCTTGCGGGGGATGCCCACTGAAGCTTTCTTT.

The chain carries TRBV7-2 and TRBJ2-2; D is possibly TRBD1 (5 bases). The germline V gene encodes CDR1 SGHTA and CDR2 FQGNSA. The CDR3 sequence is 17 residues long. V lost 4 bases and J lost 4, with 19 bases in between. The CDR3 sequence is CASSYYPRVSGTGELFF. The CDR3 DNA is TGTGCCAGCAGCTATTACCCCAGGGTTTCGGGCACCGGGGAGCTGTTTTTT.

This chain connects TRBV5-1 to TRBJ2-2; 10 bases align to TRBD2. The V gene end was trimmed by 4 bases and the J gene end by 3 bases; junction bases not matched to a gene: 12. This CDR3 is built from 18 residues. From germline, CDR1 is SGHRS and CDR2 YFSETQ. The CDR3 DNA is TGCGCCAGCAGCAAGACGACTAGCGGGTCGACCTACACCGGGGAGCTGTTTTTT. This gives the protein CASSKTTSGSTYTGELFF.

The rearrangement uses TRBV6-6 and TRBJ1-2, with 9 bases aligning to TRBD1. The CDR3 has 15 amino acids. Germline CDR1 reads MNHNY; CDR2 reads SVGAGI (reference sequence). J was trimmed by 7 bases and V by 4 bases; bases with no gene match: 10. This CDR3 reads CASSLSPGTGSGYTF. The DNA for the CDR3 is TGTGCCAGCAGTTTGAGTCCCGGGACAGGGTCTGGCTACACCTTC.

This chain uses TRBV5-6 with TRBJ2-3; 14 bases agree with TRBD2. V lost 0 bases and J lost 4; bases outside the gene matches: 10. The CDR3 has 19 amino acids. Germline V lookup: CDR1 SGHDT, CDR2 YYEEEE. CDR3 amino acids: CASSLVATSGGALADTQYF. CDR3 DNA sequence: TGTGCCAGCAGCTTGGTGGCGACTAGCGGGGGGGCCCTGGCAGATACGCAGTATTTT.

This sequence joins TRBV6-5 and TRBJ2-4; the D is unclear. This CDR3 has 14 amino acids. Germline V lookup: CDR1 MNHEY, CDR2 SVGAGI. V was shortened by 4 bases and J by 0 bases, with 7 bases between the two germline ends. In DNA form, the CDR3 reads TGTGCCAGCAGTTCTGTCCTAGCCAAAAACATTCAGTACTTC. Translating gives CASSSVLAKNIQYF.

The J gene is TRBJ2-1, the V gene TRBV6-5, with 10 bases identical to TRBD2. V was clipped by 0 bases and J by 9 bases; unmatched bases: 5. The CDR3 has 15 residues. Germline V gene data show CDR1 as MNHEY and CDR2 as SVGAGI. The CDR3 protein is CASSYSSGGESEQFF. The CDR3 DNA reads as TGTGCCAGCAGTTACTCGAGCGGGGGGGAAAGTGAGCAGTTCTTC.

The chain uses TRBV5-4 and TRBJ2-7; 12 positions match TRBD1. Trimming removed 3 bases from V and 2 bases from J; junction bases left unmatched: 3. This CDR3 has 15 amino acids. Germline-derived CDR1 and CDR2 are SGHNT and YYREEE (reference sequence). CDR3 DNA sequence: TGTGCCAGCAGCTGGGGACAGGGGGCACCCTACGAGCAGTACTTC. It yields the protein CASSWGQGAPYEQYF.

CDR3 region: CASSDGRGQNSPLHF. The CDR3 nucleotides are TGTGCCAGCAGTGACGGAAGGGGACAAAATTCACCCCTCCACTTT. The gene calls are TRBV6-4 and TRBJ1-6; TRBD1 is a possible D gene (6 bases). Per the germline V gene, CDR1 is MRHNA and CDR2 is SNTAGT. Trimming stripped 2 bases from V and 7 bases from J, with 12 bases between. This CDR3 region has 15 residues.